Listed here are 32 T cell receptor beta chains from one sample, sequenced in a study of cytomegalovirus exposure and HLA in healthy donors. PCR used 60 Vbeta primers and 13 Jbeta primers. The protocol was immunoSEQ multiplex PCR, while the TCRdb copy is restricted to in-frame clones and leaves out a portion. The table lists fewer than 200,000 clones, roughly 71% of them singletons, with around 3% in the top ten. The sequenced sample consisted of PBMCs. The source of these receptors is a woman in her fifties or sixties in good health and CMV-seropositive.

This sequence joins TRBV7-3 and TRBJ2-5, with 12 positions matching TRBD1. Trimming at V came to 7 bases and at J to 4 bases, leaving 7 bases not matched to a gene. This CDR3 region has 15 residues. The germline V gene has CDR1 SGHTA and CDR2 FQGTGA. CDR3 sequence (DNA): TGTGCCAGCATCCAATGGGACAGGGGGCTAGAGACCCAGTACTTC. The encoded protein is CASIQWDRGLETQYF.

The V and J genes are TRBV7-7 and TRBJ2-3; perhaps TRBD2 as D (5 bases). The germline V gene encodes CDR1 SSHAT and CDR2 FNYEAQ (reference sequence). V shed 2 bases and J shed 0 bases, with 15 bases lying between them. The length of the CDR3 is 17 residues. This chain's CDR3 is CASSLKVERSSTDTQYF. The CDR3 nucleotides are TGTGCCAGCAGCTTAAAGGTGGAGCGGTCTAGCACAGATACGCAGTATTTT. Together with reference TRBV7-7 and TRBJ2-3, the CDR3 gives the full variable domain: GAGVSQSPRYKVTKRGQDVTLRCDPISSHATLYWYQQALGQGPEFLTYFNYEAQPDKSGLPSDRFSAERPEGSISTLTIQRTEQRDSAMYRCASSLKVERSSTDTQYFGPGTRLTVL.

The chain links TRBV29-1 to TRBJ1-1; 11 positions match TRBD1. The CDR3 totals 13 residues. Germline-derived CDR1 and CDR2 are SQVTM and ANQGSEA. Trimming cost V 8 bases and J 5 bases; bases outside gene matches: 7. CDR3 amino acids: CSTRTGGATEAFF. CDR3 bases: TGCAGCACTAGGACAGGGGGCGCGACTGAAGCTTTCTTT.

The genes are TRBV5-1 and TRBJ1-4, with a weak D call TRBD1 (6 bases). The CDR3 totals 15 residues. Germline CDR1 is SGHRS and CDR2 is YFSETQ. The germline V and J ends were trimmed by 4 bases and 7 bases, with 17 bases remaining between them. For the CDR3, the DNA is TGCGCCAGCAGCCGCGACACAGGGCTAAGTGAAAAACTGTTTTTT. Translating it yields CASSRDTGLSEKLFF.

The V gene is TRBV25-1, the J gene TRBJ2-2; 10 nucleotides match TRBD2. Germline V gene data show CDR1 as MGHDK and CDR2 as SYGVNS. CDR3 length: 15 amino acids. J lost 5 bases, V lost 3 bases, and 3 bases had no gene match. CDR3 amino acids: CASSEPGLATGELFF. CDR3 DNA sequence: TGTGCCAGCAGTGAGCCGGGACTAGCGACCGGGGAGCTGTTTTTT.

The chain's CDR3 is CASSSSTGGLTEAFF. CDR3 sequence (DNA): TGTGCCAGCAGTTCATCGACAGGGGGCTTGACTGAAGCTTTCTTT. The chain combines TRBV6-1 with TRBJ1-1; 10 nucleotides match TRBD1. The CDR3 has 15 residues. Germline V gene data show CDR1 as MNHNS and CDR2 as SASEGT. Trimming removed 5 bases from V and 5 bases from J; junction bases left unmatched: 8.

Written as DNA, the CDR3 is TGTGCCAGCAGCTACCCGGGACAGCCCCTCAATGAGCAGTTCTTC. Its protein product is CASSYPGQPLNEQFF. The V gene is TRBV4-2, the J gene TRBJ2-1; 7 nucleotides match TRBD1. The CDR3 sequence is 15 residues long. The V gene end was trimmed by 5 bases and the J gene end by 6 bases; junction bases not matched to a gene: 10. Germline V gene sequence: CDR1 LGHNA, CDR2 YNFKEQ.

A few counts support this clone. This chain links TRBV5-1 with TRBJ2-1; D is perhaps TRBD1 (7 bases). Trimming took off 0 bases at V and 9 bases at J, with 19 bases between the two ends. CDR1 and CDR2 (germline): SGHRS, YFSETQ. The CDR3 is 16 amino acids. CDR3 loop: CASSLGGTERHREQFF. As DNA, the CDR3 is TGCGCCAGCAGCTTGGGCGGGACAGAGAGGCATCGTGAGCAGTTCTTC. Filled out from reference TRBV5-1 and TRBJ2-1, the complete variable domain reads KAGVTQTPRYLIKTRGQQVTLSCSPISGHRSVSWYQQTPGQGLQFLFEYFSETQRNKGNFPGRFSGRQFSNSRSEMNVSTLELGDSALYLCASSLGGTERHREQFFGPGTRLTVL.

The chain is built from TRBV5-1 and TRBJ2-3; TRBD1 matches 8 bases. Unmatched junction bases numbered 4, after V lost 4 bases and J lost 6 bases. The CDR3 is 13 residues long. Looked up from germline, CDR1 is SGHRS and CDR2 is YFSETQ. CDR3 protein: CASSPRQGDTQYF. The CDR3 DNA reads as TGCGCCAGCAGCCCCCGACAGGGGGATACGCAGTATTTT.

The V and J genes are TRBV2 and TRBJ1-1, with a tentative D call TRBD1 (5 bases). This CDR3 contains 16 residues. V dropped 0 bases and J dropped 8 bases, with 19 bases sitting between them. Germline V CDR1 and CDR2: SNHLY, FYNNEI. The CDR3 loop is CASSEALLQGPSEAFF. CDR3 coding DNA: TGTGCCAGCAGTGAAGCGCTTCTGCAGGGCCCGTCAGAAGCTTTCTTT.

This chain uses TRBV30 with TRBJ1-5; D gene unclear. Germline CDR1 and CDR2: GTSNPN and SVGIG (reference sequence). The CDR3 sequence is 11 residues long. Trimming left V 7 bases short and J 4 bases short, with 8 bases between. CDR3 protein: CASGENQPQHF. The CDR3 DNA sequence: TGTGCCTCGGGAGAGAATCAGCCCCAGCATTTT.

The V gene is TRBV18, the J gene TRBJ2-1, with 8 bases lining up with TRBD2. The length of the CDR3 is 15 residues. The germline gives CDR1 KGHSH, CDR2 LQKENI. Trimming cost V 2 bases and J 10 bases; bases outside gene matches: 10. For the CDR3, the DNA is TGTGCCAGCTCACCATCGAACGGGGGGGCAGAGGAGCAGTTCTTC. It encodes CASSPSNGGAEEQFF.

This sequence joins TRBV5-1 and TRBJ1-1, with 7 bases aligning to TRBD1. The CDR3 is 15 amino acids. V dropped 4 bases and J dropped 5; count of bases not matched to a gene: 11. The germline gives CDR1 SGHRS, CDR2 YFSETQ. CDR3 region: CASSPGTALDTEAFF. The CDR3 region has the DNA TGCGCCAGCAGCCCCGGGACAGCCCTCGATACTGAAGCTTTCTTT. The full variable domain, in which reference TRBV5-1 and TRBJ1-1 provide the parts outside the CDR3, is KAGVTQTPRYLIKTRGQQVTLSCSPISGHRSVSWYQQTPGQGLQFLFEYFSETQRNKGNFPGRFSGRQFSNSRSEMNVSTLELGDSALYLCASSPGTALDTEAFFGQGTRLTVV.

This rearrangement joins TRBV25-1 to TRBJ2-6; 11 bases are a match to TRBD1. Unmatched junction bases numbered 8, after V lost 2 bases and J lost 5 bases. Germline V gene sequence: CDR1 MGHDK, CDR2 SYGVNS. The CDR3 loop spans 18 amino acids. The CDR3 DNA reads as TGTGCCAGCAGTGAAAGTATAGGACAGGGGGCGAGGGCCAACGTCCTGACTTTC. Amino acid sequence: CASSESIGQGARANVLTF.

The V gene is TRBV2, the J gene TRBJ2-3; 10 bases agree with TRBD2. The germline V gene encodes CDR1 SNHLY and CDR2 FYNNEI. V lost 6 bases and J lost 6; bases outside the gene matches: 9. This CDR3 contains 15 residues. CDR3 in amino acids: CASRGAGGPADTQYF. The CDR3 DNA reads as TGTGCCAGCAGGGGAGCGGGGGGGCCGGCCGATACGCAGTATTTT. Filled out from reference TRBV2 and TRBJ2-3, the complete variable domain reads EPEVTQTPSHQVTQMGQEVILRCVPISNHLYFYWYRQILGQKVEFLVSFYNNEISEKSEIFDDQFSVERPDGSNFTLKIRSTKLEDSAMYFCASRGAGGPADTQYFGPGTRLTVL.

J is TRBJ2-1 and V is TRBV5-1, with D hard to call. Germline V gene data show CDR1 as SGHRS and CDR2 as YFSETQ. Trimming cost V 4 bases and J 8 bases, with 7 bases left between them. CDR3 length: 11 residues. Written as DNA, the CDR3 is TGCGCCAGCAGCGTGAGCCATGAGCAGTTCTTC. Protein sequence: CASSVSHEQFF.

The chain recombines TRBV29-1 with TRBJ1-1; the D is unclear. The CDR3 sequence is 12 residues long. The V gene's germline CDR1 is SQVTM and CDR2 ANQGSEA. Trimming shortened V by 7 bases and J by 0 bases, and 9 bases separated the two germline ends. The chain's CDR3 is CSAHRLNTEAFF. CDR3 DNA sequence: TGCAGCGCTCACAGACTGAACACTGAAGCTTTCTTT.

Here the CDR3 DNA reads TGTGCCAGCAGTTTCGATCGGACTGAAGCTTTCTTT. It codes for CASSFDRTEAFF. The rearrangement uses TRBV6-1 and TRBJ1-1; D is unclear. Between the trimmed V and J ends, which lost 5 bases and 5 bases, there was a span of 9 bases. Germline values: CDR1 MNHNS, CDR2 SASEGT. The CDR3 is 12 residues long.

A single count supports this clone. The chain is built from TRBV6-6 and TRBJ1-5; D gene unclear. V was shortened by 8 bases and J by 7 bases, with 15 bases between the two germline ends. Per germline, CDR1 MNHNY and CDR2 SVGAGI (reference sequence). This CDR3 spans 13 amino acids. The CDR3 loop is CASHRINGQPQHF. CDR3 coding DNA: TGTGCCAGCCACCGGATAAACGGGCAGCCCCAGCATTTT.

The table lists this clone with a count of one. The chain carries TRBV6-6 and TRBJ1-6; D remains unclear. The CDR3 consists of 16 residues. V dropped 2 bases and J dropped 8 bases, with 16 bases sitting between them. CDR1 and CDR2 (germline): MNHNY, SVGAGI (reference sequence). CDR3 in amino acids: CASSYEASSQYSPLHF. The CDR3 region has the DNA TGTGCCAGCAGTTACGAGGCCAGTAGCCAGTATTCACCCCTCCACTTT.

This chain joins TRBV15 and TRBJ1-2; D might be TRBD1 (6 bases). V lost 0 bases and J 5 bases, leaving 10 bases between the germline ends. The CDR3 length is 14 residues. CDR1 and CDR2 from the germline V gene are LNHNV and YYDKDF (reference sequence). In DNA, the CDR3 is TGTGCCACCAGCAGAGATACGCAGGGGTATGGCTACACCTTC. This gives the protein CATSRDTQGYGYTF.

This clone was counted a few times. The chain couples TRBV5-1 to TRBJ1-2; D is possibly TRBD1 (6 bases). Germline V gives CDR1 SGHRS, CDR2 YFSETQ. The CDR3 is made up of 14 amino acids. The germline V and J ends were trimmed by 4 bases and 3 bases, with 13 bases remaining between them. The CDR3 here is CASSPGQNDYGYTF. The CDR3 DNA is TGCGCCAGCAGCCCGGGACAAAACGACTATGGCTACACCTTC.

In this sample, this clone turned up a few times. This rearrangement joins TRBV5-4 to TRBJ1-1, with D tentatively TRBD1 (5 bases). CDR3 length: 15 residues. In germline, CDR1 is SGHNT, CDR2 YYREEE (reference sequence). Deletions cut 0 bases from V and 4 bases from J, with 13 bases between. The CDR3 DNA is TGTGCCAGCAGCTTGGTTTGGGGTAGGGGCACTGAAGCTTTCTTT. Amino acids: CASSLVWGRGTEAFF.

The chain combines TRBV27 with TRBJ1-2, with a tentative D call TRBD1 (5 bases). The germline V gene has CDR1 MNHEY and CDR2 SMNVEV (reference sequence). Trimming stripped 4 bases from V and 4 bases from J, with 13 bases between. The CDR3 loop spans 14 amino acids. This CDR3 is CASSWQGFGYGYTF. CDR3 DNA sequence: TGTGCCAGCAGTTGGCAGGGATTCGGCTATGGCTACACCTTC.

The CDR3 region is CASSWADKGNTIYF. CDR3 nucleotides: TGTGCCAGCAGCTGGGCGGACAAGGGAAACACCATATATTTT. V usage is TRBV11-2 and J usage is TRBJ1-3; TRBD1 is a possible D gene (5 bases). Deletions cut 4 bases from V and 4 bases from J, with 11 bases between. The germline V gene has CDR1 SGHAT and CDR2 FQNNGV. The CDR3 has 14 amino acids. The entire variable domain, with the rest obtained from reference TRBV11-2 and TRBJ1-3, is as follows: EAGVAQSPRYKIIEKRQSVAFWCNPISGHATLYWYQQILGQGPKLLIQFQNNGVVDDSQLPKDRFSAERLKGVDSTLKIQPAKLEDSAVYLCASSWADKGNTIYFGEGSWLTVV.

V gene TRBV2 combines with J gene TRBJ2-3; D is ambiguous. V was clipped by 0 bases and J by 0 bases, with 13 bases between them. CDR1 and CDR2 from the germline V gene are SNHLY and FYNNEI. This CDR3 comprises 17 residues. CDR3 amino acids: CASSEAYKTTSTDTQYF. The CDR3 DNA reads TGTGCCAGCAGTGAAGCCTATAAAACGACTAGCACAGATACGCAGTATTTT.

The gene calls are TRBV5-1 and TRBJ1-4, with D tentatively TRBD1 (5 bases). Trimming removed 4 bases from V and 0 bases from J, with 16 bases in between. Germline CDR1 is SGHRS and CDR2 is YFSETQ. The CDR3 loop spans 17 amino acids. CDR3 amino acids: CASSPRGRSATNEKLFF. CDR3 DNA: TGCGCCAGCAGCCCAAGGGGCAGATCTGCAACTAATGAAAAACTGTTTTTT.

The CDR3: CASSASPGTEAFF. Here the CDR3 DNA reads TGTGCCAGCAGCGCCAGCCCGGGTACTGAAGCTTTCTTT. J is TRBJ1-1 and V is TRBV9; D unclear. The CDR3 loop spans 13 amino acids. Looked up from germline, CDR1 is SGDLS and CDR2 is YYNGEE. V shed 3 bases and J shed 5 bases, with 11 bases lying between them. Combining the CDR3 with reference TRBV9 and TRBJ1-1 gives the whole variable domain DSGVTQTPKHLITATGQRVTLRCSPRSGDLSVYWYQQSLDQGLQFLIQYYNGEERAKGNILERFSAQQFPDLHSELNLSSLELGDSALYFCASSASPGTEAFFGQGTRLTVV.

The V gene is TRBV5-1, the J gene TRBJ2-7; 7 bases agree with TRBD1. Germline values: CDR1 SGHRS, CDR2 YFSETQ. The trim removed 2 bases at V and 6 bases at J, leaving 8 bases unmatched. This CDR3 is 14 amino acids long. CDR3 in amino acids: CASSFEQGNREQYF. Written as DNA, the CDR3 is TGCGCCAGCAGCTTCGAACAGGGGAATCGCGAGCAGTACTTC.

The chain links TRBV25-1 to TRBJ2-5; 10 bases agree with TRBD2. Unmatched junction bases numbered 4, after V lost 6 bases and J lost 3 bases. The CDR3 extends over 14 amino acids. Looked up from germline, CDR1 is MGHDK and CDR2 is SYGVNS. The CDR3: CASSRSGGEETQYF. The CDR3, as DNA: TGTGCCAGCAGCAGGAGCGGGGGGGAAGAGACCCAGTACTTC.

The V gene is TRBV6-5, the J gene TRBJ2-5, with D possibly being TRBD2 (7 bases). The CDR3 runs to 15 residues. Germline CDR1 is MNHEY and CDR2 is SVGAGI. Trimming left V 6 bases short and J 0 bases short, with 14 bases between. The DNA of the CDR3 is TGTGCCAGCAGCCAGGCGGGGGCCGACCAAGAGACCCAGTACTTC. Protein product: CASSQAGADQETQYF.

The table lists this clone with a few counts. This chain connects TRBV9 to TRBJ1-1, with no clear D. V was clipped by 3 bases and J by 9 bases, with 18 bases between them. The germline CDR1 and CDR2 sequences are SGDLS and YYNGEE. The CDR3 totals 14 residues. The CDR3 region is CASSAGESAGKAFF. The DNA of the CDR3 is TGTGCCAGCAGCGCCGGCGAGTCGGCGGGAAAAGCTTTCTTT.